This T cell receptor beta chain was profiled in a study of blood T cells in healthy people across ages (dated by TCRdb to between 2015 and 2016). For the study in its entirety: Template switching captured roughly one uniquely barcoded TCR beta cDNA molecule per two T cells in model experiments. To avoid experimental bias, donors of different ages were randomly spread across the sequencing lanes. Donors were grouped into four age groups: young (average roughly 15 years), middle-aged (over 35), aged (about 60) and long-lived (over 80). To track age-related changes in TCR beta repertoire diversity, the study relied on deep sequencing normalized with unique cDNA molecular identifiers. Two additional independent replicas of 1 million unique cDNA reads from the same blood draw were analyzed for two donors (one aged 18 to 30 and one aged 80 or older). Results the study describes overall, beyond this receptor: The long-lived group showed more naive CD4+ T cells, fewer expanded clones and increased TCR diversity than the aged group, suggesting age selection. Conclusive comparison of naive and antigen-experienced compartments was prevented by the profiling of bulk unsorted PBMCs. There was a strong correlation between observed TCR beta diversity and the percentage of naive T cells measured by flow cytometry. Estimates of total diversity based on one million sequenced T cells were considered lower bounds and underestimates. Because donor CMV infection status was unknown, age-related changes in expanded clonotypes were potentially confounded. As age increased, observed TCR beta diversity per million T cells dropped in a roughly linear way, and a significant reduction was already evident by age about 36.

Preparation of the library involved 5' RACE. Sequencing relied on an Illumina HiSeq 2500. A second PCR of about 7 to 12 cycles was run with a J-beta primer mix and a sample-barcoded 5' primer. A template-switch 5' adaptor carrying 12 random nucleotides introduced a unique molecular identifier onto each TCR beta cDNA molecule. Each sample yielded at least 2.5 million CDR3-containing paired-end reads. First-strand cDNA was synthesized from all RNA with the Mint cDNA synthesis kit, primed by a TRBC-specific oligonucleotide. Following uracil-DNA glycosylase treatment, all cDNA underwent a first 18-cycle PCR with the universal primers M1SS and BC2_uni_R. Regarding the original processing steps: Normalization of each sample was performed by random selection of 1 million high-quality reads, each carrying a distinct molecular identifier. Reads sharing molecular identifiers were discarded rather than binned into consensus sequences. MiTCR, set to a Q25 quality threshold and the strictest error-elimination algorithm, was used for CDR3 identification, clonotype clustering and error correction. A nonparametric unseen species model with Euler transformation was used to estimate a lower bound on total TCR beta diversity. Using fastp at Q25 and MiXCR, TCRdb reprocessed the public reads and kept productive beta chains. A single entry per CDR3 protein holds the most common genes and DNA from its merged rows. The V and J calls come from TCRdb's annotation, not from the publication. This sample lists about 1.4 million distinct CDR3 sequences; roughly 64% were detected once. The ten largest clones take up 6.5% to 8.5% of the sample.

The roughly 37 donors, aged roughly 6 to 95 years, were systemically healthy Caucasian individuals from Russia. Each donor gave 8 to 10 milliliters of peripheral blood, drawn into EDTA-treated Vacutainer tubes. PBMCs were isolated by Ficoll-Paque density-gradient centrifugation, with at least 6 million obtained per sample. Trizol reagent was used to extract total RNA from PBMCs, with at least 6 micrograms per sample. For every donor, flow cytometry on a PBMC aliquot measured the percentage of naive CD45RAhigh/CD27high T cells. A word on this clonotype: Which antigen it targets is not known. The input lacks base qualities; no much larger clone sits a single base away.

The CDR3 has 15 amino acids, counting the end cysteine and phenylalanine. Only the CDR3 part of the read is kept: 45 bases, read in frame from the first base. After removal of 5 bases from V and 5 bases from J, the junction retains 11 bases not matched to a gene. The germline V gene (reference sequence) provides CDR1 SEHNR and CDR2 FQNEAQ. The clonotype originates from a man aged 18 to 35 in good health. This chain is built from TRBV7-9 and TRBJ2-7, with 8 middle bases fitting TRBD2. Material: blood. This receptor has the CDR3 CASSEGPAGDNEQYF. The base sequence is TGTGCCAGCAGCGAGGGACCAGCGGGAGACAACGAGCAGTACTTC. Full variable domain (CDR3 extended with the reference TRBV7-9 and TRBJ2-7 proteins): DTGVSQNPRHKITKRGQNVTFRCDPISEHNRLYWYRQTLGQGPEFLTYFQNEAQLEKSRLLSDRFSAERPKGSFSTLEIQRTEQGDSAMYLCASSEGPAGDNEQYFGPGTRLTVT.